The next 28 T cell receptor beta chains were all read from a single sample in a study of T cells expressing NK-cell markers. Using the 5' RACE reads, TCRdb records one entry per CDR3 protein without DNA. Its listing shows about 190,000 distinct CDR3 sequences. The sequenced sample was blood T cells: a sorted CD56 or NKG2C T cell subset, CD4+ or CD8+ T cells, or bulk PBMC T cells (not recorded which). The receptors were sampled from a man aged 18-75 years in good health.

The chain joins TRBV12-3 or TRBV12-4 to TRBJ2-1; as DNA is missing, the TRBD2 call by TCRdb cannot be tested. The CDR3 consists of 16 residues. Here the CDR3 reads CASSLALGTSLHEQFF.

This chain connects TRBV29-1 to TRBJ2-2; the TCRdb D gene call, TRBD1, has no DNA to confirm it. This CDR3 contains 12 residues. Germline V gives CDR1 SQVTM, CDR2 ANQGSEA. CDR3 loop: CSATALSGELFF.

The chain is built from TRBV3-1 and TRBJ1-2. Germline CDR1 is LGHDT and CDR2 is YNNKEL (reference sequence). This CDR3 region has 11 residues. The CDR3 spells CASSQGNGYTF.

The chain carries TRBV7-8 and TRBJ2-1. CDR1 and CDR2 from the germline V gene are SGHVS and FQNEAQ. There are 15 residues in the CDR3. CDR3: CASSLHTSSYNEQFF.

The chain has TRBV5-6 and TRBJ2-3; absent DNA, TCRdb's TRBD2 call cannot be checked. This CDR3 is built from 14 residues. Germline-derived CDR1 and CDR2 are SGHDT and YYEEEE. The CDR3 protein is CASSWGTPRDTQYF.

The rearrangement links TRBV5-1 to TRBJ2-7; TCRdb calls TRBD1, which cannot be checked without DNA. The CDR3 extends over 14 amino acids. Germline CDR1 reads SGHRS; CDR2 reads YFSETQ. The CDR3 spells CASSATSGGTQQYF.

The chain carries TRBV12-3 or TRBV12-4 and TRBJ2-5; checking the TCRdb D call of TRBD1 is not possible without DNA. The CDR3 is 13 amino acids. The CDR3 region is CASSPTGRETQYF.

V is TRBV28 and J is TRBJ2-5; TCRdb's D call of TRBD2 is untestable without DNA. The CDR3 has 15 residues. CDR1 and CDR2 from the germline V gene are MDHEN and SYDVKM. The CDR3 sequence is CASMWTGPSGAAQYF. Complete variable domain (other parts from reference TRBV28 and TRBJ2-5): DVKVTQSSRYLVKRTGEKVFLECVQDMDHENMFWYRQDPGLGLRLIYFSYDVKMKEKGDIPEGYSVSREKKERFSLILESASTNQTSMYLCASMWTGPSGAAQYFGPGTRLLVL.

The genes are TRBV12-3 or TRBV12-4 and TRBJ2-1; no DNA is available, so the TRBD1 call from TCRdb remains unchecked. The CDR3 sequence is 12 residues long. CDR3 sequence: CASSFTGFYEFF.

The gene calls are TRBV4-1 and TRBJ2-7. The CDR3 has 15 residues. Germline-derived CDR1 and CDR2 are MGHRA and YSYEKL. CDR3 region: CASSQEYLNSNEQYF.

The V and J genes are TRBV30 and TRBJ2-7; TCRdb returns TRBD2, unconfirmable since there is no DNA. CDR1 GTSNPN and CDR2 SVGIG come from the germline V gene (reference sequence). There are 13 residues in the CDR3. The CDR3 sequence is CAWSVMGVGEQYF. The variable domain in full, with the rest retrieved from reference TRBV30 and TRBJ2-7, is SQTIHQWPATLVQPVGSPLSLECTVEGTSNPNLYWYRQAAGRGLQLLFYSVGIGQISSEVPQNLSASRPQDRQFILSSKKLLLSDSGFYLCAWSVMGVGEQYFGPGTRLTVT.

The chain couples TRBV2 to TRBJ1-4. The CDR3 loop spans 13 amino acids. From germline, CDR1 is SNHLY and CDR2 FYNNEI. The CDR3 sequence: CASSGQINEKLFF.

The gene calls are TRBV7-9 and TRBJ2-7; absent DNA, TCRdb's TRBD1 call cannot be checked. CDR1 is SEHNR and CDR2 is FQNEAQ in the germline V gene (reference sequence). This CDR3 contains 14 residues. This CDR3 reads CASSYMGLSHEQYF.

This sequence joins TRBV27 and TRBJ2-7. The CDR3 spans 14 residues. The germline gives CDR1 MNHEY, CDR2 SMNVEV (reference sequence). The CDR3 region is CASSLEGASYEQYF.

The V call is TRBV5-6, the J call TRBJ1-5; with no DNA, the TCRdb D assignment of TRBD1 cannot be verified. The CDR3 runs to 14 residues. CDR1 is SGHDT, CDR2 YYEEEE, per germline. CDR3: CASSLAGTLSPQHF.

This chain uses TRBV12-3 or TRBV12-4 with TRBJ2-7; TCRdb selects TRBD2, and the lack of DNA leaves this call unchecked. The CDR3 is 15 residues long. The CDR3 loop reads CASSFTEEGTYEQYF.

The chain has TRBV9 and TRBJ2-2; the TCRdb D gene call, TRBD1, has no DNA to confirm it. The CDR3 consists of 17 residues. The germline CDR1 and CDR2 sequences are SGDLS and YYNGEE. The CDR3 loop reads CASSVGSSGGNTGELFF.

The gene calls are TRBV4-2 and TRBJ1-6. CDR1 is LGHNA and CDR2 is YNFKEQ in the germline V gene. The length of the CDR3 is 13 residues. CDR3 amino acids: CASAAAYNSPLHF.

The V gene is TRBV13, the J gene TRBJ2-1; the TCRdb call, TRBD2, lacks DNA for checking. CDR3 length: 17 amino acids. The V gene's germline CDR1 is PRHDT and CDR2 FYEKMQ (reference sequence). CDR3 sequence reads: CASSSGLAGASYNEQFF.

V and J are TRBV9 and TRBJ2-7; the D call from TCRdb, TRBD1, cannot be confirmed without DNA. Germline assignment: CDR1 SGDLS and CDR2 YYNGEE. This CDR3 is built from 14 residues. Here the CDR3 reads CASSGRDPRPEQYF.

The rearrangement links TRBV6-1 to TRBJ2-3; the TCRdb call, TRBD1, lacks DNA for checking. Germline V gene sequence: CDR1 MNHNS, CDR2 SASEGT. The CDR3 length is 13 residues. The chain's CDR3 is CASNDRGADTQYF.

V and J are TRBV20-1 and TRBJ2-1; TCRdb calls TRBD2, which cannot be checked without DNA. Germline V lookup: CDR1 DFQATT, CDR2 SNEGSKA (reference sequence). The length of the CDR3 is 18 residues. This CDR3 reads CSARGSRLAYAPGNEQFF.

The V and J genes are TRBV4-2 and TRBJ2-1; TCRdb outputs TRBD2, but without DNA this stays unchecked. This CDR3 is built from 16 residues. Germline lookup yields CDR1 LGHNA and CDR2 YNFKEQ. CDR3 amino acids: CASSHRTSGGPNEQFF.

The chain employs TRBV2 and TRBJ2-4. In germline, CDR1 is SNHLY, CDR2 FYNNEI. The CDR3 totals 15 residues. The CDR3 sequence is CASSEADGAKNIQYF. Drawing the rest from reference TRBV2 and TRBJ2-4, the complete variable domain is EPEVTQTPSHQVTQMGQEVILRCVPISNHLYFYWYRQILGQKVEFLVSFYNNEISEKSEIFDDQFSVERPDGSNFTLKIRSTKLEDSAMYFCASSEADGAKNIQYFGAGTRLSVL.

V gene TRBV2 combines with J gene TRBJ2-1; TCRdb names TRBD1, which stays unverified in the absence of DNA. Germline V gene data show CDR1 as SNHLY and CDR2 as FYNNEI. The CDR3 is 13 amino acids. The CDR3: CASIIGVVGEQFF.

This sequence joins TRBV6-1 and TRBJ2-3. The CDR3 has 14 amino acids. The V gene's germline CDR1 is MNHNS and CDR2 SASEGT. CDR3 sequence reads: CASVIAGSTDTQYF.

The V gene is TRBV15, the J gene TRBJ2-1. CDR1 is LNHNV, CDR2 YYDKDF, per germline (reference sequence). This CDR3 is 15 amino acids long. The chain's CDR3 is CATSRDSSGLDEQFF.

This chain connects TRBV16 to TRBJ1-1. Germline V gives CDR1 KGHSY, CDR2 FQNENV. The CDR3 contains 13 residues. CDR3 sequence: CASSPRQFTEAFF.